These T cell receptor beta chains were read from a single sample in a study of OX40 agonist ivuxolimab in advanced cancers. Some clones are missing from TCRdb's copy, which holds only in-frame ones; the method was immunoSEQ multiplex PCR. The data contain 90,000 to 120,000 clones, just over 90% of them singletons. Sequenced here: CD4+ or CD8+ T cells sorted from blood, sampled in a trial of the OX40 agonist ivuxolimab. These receptors all stem from an adult with an advanced solid tumor such as melanoma, head and neck, liver or kidney cancer. The conserved cysteine and the conserved F or W are not part of the CDR3 here. The D gene is left open where the match is weak.

CDR3 protein,D gene,J gene,V gene
ASSLAGGTDTQY,-,TRBJ2-3,TRBV5-1
ASSGRRGGPQH,-,TRBJ1-5,TRBV19
ASSPDWSHTDTQY,-,TRBJ2-3,TRBV5-1
ASSPQGTTNEKLF,-,TRBJ1-4,TRBV18
ASSLDRGAYNEQF,-,TRBJ2-1,TRBV5-4
ASSLQGRYNSPLH,-,TRBJ1-6,TRBV27
ASSSTSGRAQSSYNEQF,TRBD2,TRBJ2-1,TRBV7-9
ASLSLRNEQF,-,TRBJ2-1,TRBV18
ASSLDSTDTQY,-,TRBJ2-3,TRBV5-4
ASSLDEAKQF,-,TRBJ2-1,TRBV13
ASSQEGAVNTEAF,-,TRBJ1-1,TRBV4-2
ASSPKLDRNEQY,TRBD1,TRBJ2-7,TRBV11-1
ASSLAGTSGRGGNIQY,TRBD2,TRBJ2-4,TRBV5-1
ASSPPLITDTQY,-,TRBJ2-3,TRBV18
ASSLGPTTAYEQY,-,TRBJ2-7,TRBV5-1
ATSRDVTVLSEQY,-,TRBJ2-7,TRBV15
ASRKSGQGTPGYGYT,TRBD1,TRBJ1-2,TRBV27
ASSSPFNTEAF,-,TRBJ1-1,TRBV5-1
ASKTGVGTQY,TRBD1,TRBJ2-5,TRBV6-5
ASSLALMTGELF,-,TRBJ2-2,TRBV5-6
ASSLGGTVNQPQH,TRBD1,TRBJ1-5,TRBV28
ASSPAGVWETQY,-,TRBJ2-5,TRBV28
ASGTGDTDTQY,-,TRBJ2-3,TRBV28
SADRVDEQF,TRBD1,TRBJ2-1,TRBV20-1
ASCEDYQGSEQF,-,TRBJ2-1,TRBV5-1
ASSLQYSGNTIY,-,TRBJ1-3,TRBV5-5
ASSPPGVGTQY,-,TRBJ2-5,TRBV19
ASSYPGQAVSEQF,TRBD1,TRBJ2-1,TRBV11-3
AWSVDQYNEQF,-,TRBJ2-1,TRBV30
ATSRNLDGKRTDTQY,-,TRBJ2-3,TRBV15
ATTRNWGPQPQH,-,TRBJ1-5,TRBV15
ASSSGQGAPYGYT,TRBD1,TRBJ1-2,TRBV5-4
ASSRGTGVGYT,TRBD1,TRBJ1-2,TRBV6-5
ASSENRGLSEQY,TRBD1,TRBJ2-7,TRBV7-8
ASSFKRGKNIQY,-,TRBJ2-4,TRBV28
ASSLEDTEAF,-,TRBJ1-1,TRBV7-9
ASSSLRTGNTEAF,TRBD1,TRBJ1-1,TRBV13
ASSLSWSSGNTIY,-,TRBJ1-3,TRBV28
ASSLGPGPTDTQY,-,TRBJ2-3,TRBV11-2
ASSPTGGPYEQY,TRBD1,TRBJ2-7,TRBV5-1
ASSLEAGLAGGQY,TRBD2,TRBJ2-7,TRBV7-9
ASSSEGRTEAF,-,TRBJ1-1,TRBV6-5
ASSQDPGTAYEQY,-,TRBJ2-7,TRBV14
ASHEQGQVRTEAF,TRBD1,TRBJ1-1,TRBV18
ATDDGRVPNEKLF,-,TRBJ1-4,TRBV28
ASSVGVGNTIY,-,TRBJ1-3,TRBV9
ASSLRVGETDTQY,-,TRBJ2-3,TRBV5-6
ASSVSSEGWNEQY,-,TRBJ2-7,TRBV9
ASSYYRTSRGNEQF,TRBD2,TRBJ2-1,TRBV6-5
ASWDTYNEQF,-,TRBJ2-1,TRBV6-1
ASSLGGTANQPQH,TRBD1,TRBJ1-5,TRBV5-5
ASSSGTGPTDTQY,TRBD1,TRBJ2-3,TRBV7-3
ASSLLPPGTRGEQY,TRBD2,TRBJ2-7,TRBV27
ASSQGLPSEGELF,-,TRBJ2-2,TRBV5-1
ASSELSTGGYSPLH,TRBD1,TRBJ1-6,TRBV25-1
ASNTGTSTNEKLF,-,TRBJ1-4,TRBV5-1
ASSELGLVGEQY,-,-,TRBV25-1
ASSFGGEYTQY,TRBD2,TRBJ2-3,TRBV5-4
ASSYSAVSEKLF,-,TRBJ1-4,TRBV6-5
ASSSPTGANVLT,-,TRBJ2-6,TRBV28